A single sample gave rise to the 29 T cell receptor beta chains below, sequenced in a study of T cells after posttransplantation cyclophosphamide. The data were produced by immunoSEQ multiplex PCR, yet TCRdb's version contains in-frame clones alone and is incomplete. The sample records about 15,000 clones, approximately 94% being singletons. Cells defined as naive were viable CD3+CD4+ or CD3+CD8+ and CCR7+CD45RA+CD45RO-CD95-CD27+CD28+. Sequencing was performed on naive CD4+ T cells sorted from blood. The receptor set was obtained from a woman aged 50 to 65 in good health and a related stem cell transplant donor.

J is TRBJ2-3 and V is TRBV5-1; 10 nucleotides match TRBD2. With V trimmed by 7 bases and J by 2 bases, 7 bases remained unmatched. Germline CDR1 SGHRS, CDR2 YFSETQ. This CDR3 is built from 15 residues. The CDR3 here is CASFPGLANTDTQYF. The CDR3 DNA reads as TGCGCCAGCTTTCCGGGACTAGCGAACACAGATACGCAGTATTTT.

The chain has TRBV4-2 and TRBJ2-7; D is unclear. The CDR3 is 11 residues long. The V gene's germline CDR1 is LGHNA and CDR2 YNFKEQ. Trimming stripped 8 bases from V and 3 bases from J, with 8 bases between. The CDR3 region is CASGRSYEQYF. In nucleotides, the CDR3 is TGTGCCAGCGGTAGGAGCTACGAGCAGTACTTC.

CDR3 amino acids: CASSYSTDLGRQPQHF. CDR3 DNA: TGTGCCAGCAGTTACTCAACAGATTTAGGCCGACAGCCCCAGCATTTT. The chain couples TRBV6-5 to TRBJ1-5; D is unclear. V lost 0 bases to trimming and J lost 7 bases, with 16 bases between them. The germline gives CDR1 MNHEY, CDR2 SVGAGI. The CDR3 spans 16 residues.

The chain is built from TRBV5-4 and TRBJ2-2; 11 bases are shared with TRBD1. Trimming took 2 bases from V and 6 from J; bases not matched to a gene: 9. The CDR3 consists of 17 residues. Germline loops: CDR1 SGHNT, CDR2 YYREEE (reference sequence). The CDR3 DNA sequence: TGTGCCAGCAGCTTTGTAAGGACAGGGGGCAACGCCGGGGAGCTGTTTTTT. Its translation is CASSFVRTGGNAGELFF.

The genes are TRBV29-1 and TRBJ2-2, with D uncertain. The V gene lost 4 bases and the J gene lost 15 bases, with 18 bases spanning the gap. The germline CDR1 and CDR2 sequences are SQVTM and ANQGSEA. The CDR3 has 12 residues. The CDR3 nucleotides read TGCAGCGTTGGAGGCCCCACCTCGGTGGTGTTTTTT. Translated, it gives CSVGGPTSVVFF.

The chain combines TRBV6-5 with TRBJ2-7, with 9 bases matching TRBD1. This CDR3 is 14 amino acids long. Germline loops: CDR1 MNHEY, CDR2 SVGAGI. The V gene end was trimmed by 2 bases and the J gene end by 4 bases; junction bases not matched to a gene: 3. CDR3 residues: CASSYGGQGYEQYF. The CDR3 DNA sequence: TGTGCCAGCAGTTACGGGGGACAGGGTTACGAGCAGTACTTC.

The genes are TRBV18 and TRBJ2-1; 7 bases fit TRBD2. J gave up 4 bases and V 2 bases, and 5 bases lay outside the gene matches. The V gene's germline CDR1 is KGHSH and CDR2 LQKENI. This CDR3 spans 15 amino acids. The chain's CDR3 is CASSPTASGYNEQFF. In nucleotides, the CDR3 is TGTGCCAGCTCACCAACGGCTAGCGGATACAATGAGCAGTTCTTC.

V is TRBV7-2 and J is TRBJ2-7, with 7 bases identical to TRBD2. After removal of 4 bases from V and 6 bases from J, the junction contained 12 bases not matched to a gene. The CDR3 length is 15 residues. Germline CDR1 is SGHTA and CDR2 is FQGNSA. For the CDR3, the DNA is TGTGCCAGCAGCTGGGGGGGTAAATTTTCGGGCGAGCAGTACTTC. This encodes CASSWGGKFSGEQYF.

This sequence joins TRBV28 and TRBJ2-1, with 7 bases that match TRBD1. Trimming took 6 bases from V and 2 from J; bases not matched to a gene: 4. CDR3 length: 14 residues. Germline CDR1 MDHEN, CDR2 SYDVKM. The CDR3 bases are TGTGCCAGCAGACGACAGGGCGCCTACAATGAGCAGTTCTTC. Protein product: CASRRQGAYNEQFF.

The V gene is TRBV6-1, the J gene TRBJ2-2, with D possibly being TRBD2 (6 bases). Trimming removed 9 bases at V and 5 bases at J, with 16 bases between. The germline gives CDR1 MNHNS, CDR2 SASEGT. The CDR3 extends over 14 amino acids. CDR3 residues: CASVGGGRTGELFF. The CDR3 DNA sequence: TGTGCCAGTGTCGGCGGTGGGAGGACCGGGGAGCTGTTTTTT.

As for this clone: Because the CDR3's place on the DNA is in doubt, the DNA is left out and the CDR3 is given as listed by TCRdb. The chain links TRBV2 to TRBJ1-5. Per the germline V gene, CDR1 is SNHLY and CDR2 is FYNNEI. Inclusive of both ends, the CDR3 amounts to 14 amino acids. The CDR3 sequence: CASSSGERNQPQHF.

The chain links TRBV28 to TRBJ2-1; 7 bases are a match to TRBD1. The CDR3 loop spans 15 amino acids. The junction had 11 bases not matched to a gene; V was cut back by 5 bases and J by 7 bases. Per the germline V gene, CDR1 is MDHEN and CDR2 is SYDVKM. This chain's CDR3 is CASSPRGSGLNEQFF. CDR3 bases: TGTGCCAGCAGTCCCAGGGGGTCAGGGTTGAATGAGCAGTTCTTC.

The gene calls are TRBV30 and TRBJ1-2, with a weak D call TRBD1 (6 bases). The V gene's germline CDR1 is GTSNPN and CDR2 SVGIG (reference sequence). The CDR3 is 12 residues long. V shed 5 bases and J shed 4 bases, with 11 bases lying between them. The CDR3 nucleotides read TGTGCCTGGGGAGACAGGTTCTATGGCTACACCTTC. This sequence encodes CAWGDRFYGYTF. Combining the CDR3 with reference TRBV30 and TRBJ1-2 gives the whole variable domain SQTIHQWPATLVQPVGSPLSLECTVEGTSNPNLYWYRQAAGRGLQLLFYSVGIGQISSEVPQNLSASRPQDRQFILSSKKLLLSDSGFYLCAWGDRFYGYTFGSGTRLTVV.

The V and J genes are TRBV7-2 and TRBJ1-5, with D perhaps matching TRBD1 (6 bases). Trimming removed 1 base at V and 1 base at J, with 14 bases between. CDR1 and CDR2 (germline): SGHTA, FQGNSA. The CDR3 is 17 amino acids. The CDR3 here is CASSLVGAELSNQPQHF. The CDR3 DNA reads TGTGCCAGCAGCTTAGTGGGGGCAGAGTTGAGCAATCAGCCCCAGCATTTT.

The chain couples TRBV5-1 to TRBJ1-4; D is uncertain. V lost 1 base and J lost 6, with 13 bases in between. This CDR3 is 15 amino acids long. Germline CDR1 and CDR2: SGHRS and YFSETQ. This CDR3 is CASSLNALRDEKLFF. CDR3 nucleotides: TGCGCCAGCAGCTTGAATGCTCTTCGGGATGAAAAACTGTTTTTT.

In DNA form, the CDR3 reads TGTGCCAGCAGCCAGGTGGGGACAGGGCAAGAGACCCAGTACTTC. This encodes CASSQVGTGQETQYF. The chain carries TRBV4-2 and TRBJ2-5, with 9 positions matching TRBD1. The CDR3 loop spans 15 amino acids. V was pared by 3 bases and J by 2 bases, with 4 bases of the junction left unmatched. Per the germline V gene, CDR1 is LGHNA and CDR2 is YNFKEQ.

This clone has only one observation. The V call is TRBV10-3, the J call TRBJ2-3; D remains ambiguous. The CDR3 sequence is 12 residues long. The germline V and J ends were trimmed by 10 bases and 0 bases, with 8 bases remaining between them. Germline V gene sequence: CDR1 ENHRY, CDR2 SYGVKD. The chain's CDR3 is CATGSSTDTQYF. CDR3 nucleotide sequence: TGTGCCACCGGGTCTAGCACAGATACGCAGTATTTT.

This clone has only one observation. This CDR3 reads CASSYAGLGGNIQYF. The CDR3 DNA is TGTGCCAGTAGTTACGCGGGACTAGGCGGTAACATTCAGTACTTC. V is TRBV19 and J is TRBJ2-4, with 8 bases aligning to TRBD2. V was clipped by 5 bases and J by 7 bases; unmatched bases: 10. The CDR3 is 15 amino acids. Germline V lookup: CDR1 LNHDA, CDR2 SQIVND (reference sequence).

The gene calls are TRBV29-1 and TRBJ1-2; 12 bases are shared with TRBD1. The J segment lost 0 bases and the V segment lost 6 bases, leaving 11 bases of the junction unmatched. This CDR3 comprises 17 residues. The V gene's germline CDR1 is SQVTM and CDR2 ANQGSEA. CDR3 in DNA: TGCAGCGTGCCGGGACAGGGGGCTATTGTTTCTAACTATGGCTACACCTTC. Amino acid sequence: CSVPGQGAIVSNYGYTF.

The V gene is TRBV19, the J gene TRBJ2-2, with TRBD1 matching 7 bases. Germline V gene sequence: CDR1 LNHDA, CDR2 SQIVND (reference sequence). CDR3 size: 15 residues. J lost 5 bases, V lost 3 bases, and 6 bases had no gene match. The CDR3 here is CASSMLQGVTGELFF. The CDR3 nucleotides read TGTGCCAGTAGTATGCTCCAGGGGGTAACCGGGGAGCTGTTTTTT.

This chain connects TRBV4-1 to TRBJ1-3; 9 bases align to TRBD1. With 3 bases clipped from V and 4 bases from J, the junction kept 4 bases outside the gene matches. CDR1 is MGHRA and CDR2 is YSYEKL in the germline V gene. The CDR3 sequence is 15 residues long. In DNA form, the CDR3 reads TGCGCCAGCAGCCACCTACAGGGGGCAGGAAACACCATATATTTT. Translated, it gives CASSHLQGAGNTIYF.

The chain is built from TRBV7-9 and TRBJ1-1; D remains ambiguous. This CDR3 region has 13 residues. Trimming removed 7 bases at V and 3 bases at J, with 12 bases between. From germline, CDR1 is SEHNR and CDR2 FQNEAQ (reference sequence). The CDR3: CASNTAGDTEAFF. The CDR3, as DNA: TGTGCCAGCAACACAGCCGGGGACACTGAAGCTTTCTTT. The complete variable domain, with remaining parts taken from reference TRBV7-9 and TRBJ1-1, reads DTGVSQNPRHKITKRGQNVTFRCDPISEHNRLYWYRQTLGQGPEFLTYFQNEAQLEKSRLLSDRFSAERPKGSFSTLEIQRTEQGDSAMYLCASNTAGDTEAFFGQGTRLTVV.

The genes are TRBV7-3 and TRBJ2-1, with 7 bases lining up with TRBD1. The V and J ends lost 8 bases and 0 bases, in that order; junction bases with no gene match: 7. CDR1 and CDR2 from the germline V gene are SGHTA and FQGTGA. This CDR3 comprises 15 residues. CDR3 sequence reads: CASGRDSRSYNEQFF. The CDR3 coding sequence is TGTGCCAGCGGCAGGGACAGCCGCTCCTACAATGAGCAGTTCTTC.

The chain recombines TRBV4-1 with TRBJ2-3, with 9 bases aligning to TRBD2. Germline CDR1 reads MGHRA; CDR2 reads YSYEKL. This CDR3 contains 17 residues. The J segment lost 6 bases and the V segment lost 0 bases, leaving 10 bases of the junction unmatched. The CDR3 protein is CASSQEGREGLSDTQYF. CDR3 DNA sequence: TGCGCCAGCAGCCAAGAAGGGCGGGAGGGCCTCTCGGATACGCAGTATTTT.

This chain connects TRBV30 to TRBJ2-7; 9 nucleotides align to TRBD1. Trimming at V came to 5 bases and at J to 3 bases, leaving 5 bases not matched to a gene. Looked up from germline, CDR1 is GTSNPN and CDR2 is SVGIG (reference sequence). The CDR3 spans 13 residues. CDR3 sequence (DNA): TGTGCCTGGTGCGGGACAGGGAGCTACGAGCAGTACTTC. Translating it yields CAWCGTGSYEQYF.

This chain connects TRBV30 to TRBJ2-7, with no clear D. Germline CDR1 reads GTSNPN; CDR2 reads SVGIG (reference sequence). This CDR3 is built from 11 residues. Trimming took off 0 bases at V and 2 bases at J, with 2 bases between the two ends. In DNA form, the CDR3 reads TGTGCCTGGAGTGTCGCCTACGAGCAGTACTTC. Translated: CAWSVAYEQYF.

This sequence joins TRBV6-6 and TRBJ1-2, with TRBD1 identical over 8 bases. The CDR3 has 14 amino acids. Trimming removed 6 bases from V and 3 bases from J; junction bases left unmatched: 6. CDR1 MNHNY and CDR2 SVGAGI come from the germline V gene (reference sequence). DNA for the CDR3: TGTGCCAGCAGAACGACAGGGGAGGACTATGGCTACACCTTC. Translation: CASRTTGEDYGYTF.

The V gene is TRBV11-2, the J gene TRBJ2-1; D may be TRBD2 (5 bases). Germline CDR1 SGHAT, CDR2 FQNNGV. V lost 5 bases, J lost 9 bases, and 17 bases lay in between. The CDR3 is 14 amino acids. This chain's CDR3 is CASSPRRLLVEQFF. DNA of the CDR3: TGTGCCAGCAGCCCCCGGCGACTACTCGTTGAGCAGTTCTTC.

The V call is TRBV9, the J call TRBJ2-1; possibly TRBD2 for D (6 bases). V lost 0 bases, J lost 7 bases, and 14 bases lay in between. The CDR3 runs to 15 residues. CDR1 and CDR2 (germline): SGDLS, YYNGEE. The chain's CDR3 is CASSVGSGRGNEQFF. The CDR3 DNA reads TGTGCCAGCAGCGTAGGAAGCGGCCGGGGGAATGAGCAGTTCTTC.